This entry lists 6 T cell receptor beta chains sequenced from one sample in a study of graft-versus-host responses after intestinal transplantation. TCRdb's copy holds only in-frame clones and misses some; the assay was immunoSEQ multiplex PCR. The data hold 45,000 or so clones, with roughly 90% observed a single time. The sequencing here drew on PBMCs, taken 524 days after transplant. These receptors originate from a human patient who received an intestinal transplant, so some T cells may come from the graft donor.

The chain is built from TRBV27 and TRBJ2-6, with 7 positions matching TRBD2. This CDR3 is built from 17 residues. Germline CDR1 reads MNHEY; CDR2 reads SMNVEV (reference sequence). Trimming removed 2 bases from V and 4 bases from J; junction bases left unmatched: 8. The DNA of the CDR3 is TGTGCCAGCAGTTTAAGGGGAGGGGTTTCCGGGGCCAACGTCCTGACTTTC. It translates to CASSLRGGVSGANVLTF.

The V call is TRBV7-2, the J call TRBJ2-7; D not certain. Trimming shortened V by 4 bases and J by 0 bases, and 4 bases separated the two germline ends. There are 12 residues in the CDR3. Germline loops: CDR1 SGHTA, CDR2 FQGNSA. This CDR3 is CASSSSSYEQYF. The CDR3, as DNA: TGTGCCAGCAGCTCGAGCTCCTACGAGCAGTACTTC.

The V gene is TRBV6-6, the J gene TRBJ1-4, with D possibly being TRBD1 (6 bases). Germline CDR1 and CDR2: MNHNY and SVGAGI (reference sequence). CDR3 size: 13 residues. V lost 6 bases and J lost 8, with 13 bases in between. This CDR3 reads CASRLQGDEKLFF. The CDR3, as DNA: TGTGCCAGCAGACTACAGGGTGACGAAAAACTGTTTTTT.

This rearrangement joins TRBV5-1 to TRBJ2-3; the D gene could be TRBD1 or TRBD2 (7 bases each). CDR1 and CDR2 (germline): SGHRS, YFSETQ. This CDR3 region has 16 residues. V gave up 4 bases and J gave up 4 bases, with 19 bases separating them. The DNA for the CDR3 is TGCGCCAGCAGCCCACCCCGCAGGGGGGGAGCAGATACGCAGTATTTT. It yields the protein CASSPPRRGGADTQYF.

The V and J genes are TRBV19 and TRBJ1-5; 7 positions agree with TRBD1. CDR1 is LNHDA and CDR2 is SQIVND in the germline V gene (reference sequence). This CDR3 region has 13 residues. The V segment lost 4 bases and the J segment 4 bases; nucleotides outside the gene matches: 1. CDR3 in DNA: TGTGCCAGTAGTAGGGACAGAAATCAGCCCCAGCATTTT. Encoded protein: CASSRDRNQPQHF. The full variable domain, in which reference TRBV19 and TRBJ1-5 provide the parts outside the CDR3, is DGGITQSPKYLFRKEGQNVTLSCEQNLNHDAMYWYRQDPGQGLRLIYYSQIVNDFQKGDIAEGYSVSREKKESFPLTVTSAQKNPTAFYLCASSRDRNQPQHFGDGTRLSIL.

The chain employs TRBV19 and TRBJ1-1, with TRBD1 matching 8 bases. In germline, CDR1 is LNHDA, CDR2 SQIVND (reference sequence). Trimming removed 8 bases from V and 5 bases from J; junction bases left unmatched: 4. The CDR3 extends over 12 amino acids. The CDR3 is CASGQGITEAFF. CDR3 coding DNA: TGTGCCAGTGGACAGGGTATTACTGAAGCTTTCTTT.